This T cell receptor beta chain was retrieved from a study of blood T cell repertoires in COVID-19. Study in general: From the United States, Italy and Spain came samples of acute and convalescent COVID-19. T cells, B-cell-depleted T cells, or PBMCs provided the cDNA or gDNA that served as material.

This CDR3 has 14 amino acids. The germline V gene encodes CDR1 LGHDT and CDR2 YNNKEL (reference sequence). V was cut by 3 bases and J by 2 bases, with 7 bases left in between. Per the authors' pipeline: Estimation of nucleated cell counts relied on the amplification of reference gene primers. This table comes from immunoSEQ multiplex PCR, and its TCRdb copy is limited to in-frame clones, with some not included. V and J calls and clone size come straight from that table; D and trimming were deduced from the DNA. The data show fewer than 60,000 clones, with less than 90% seen just once and 10% to 15% held by the top ten.

The sample was peripheral blood. The clonotype comes from a woman of 80 years or more with acute or convalescent COVID-19. The genes are TRBV3-1 (or the pseudogene TRBV3-2) and TRBJ2-2, with a weak D call TRBD1 (6 bases). The CDR3 bases are TGTGCCAGCAGCCAGGGACAAAACACCGGGGAGCTGTTTTTT. Translating it yields CASSQGQNTGELFF.